These 5 T cell receptor beta chains were sequenced from one sample in a study of monozygotic twins with inflammatory bowel disease. TCRdb processed the 5' RACE reads again and assigns one entry to each CDR3 protein, with no DNA. The data show 300,000 to 350,000 distinct CDR3 sequences, and the top ten clones hold 2% to 2.5%. Sequencing input: blood. The source of these receptors is a human donor with ulcerative colitis or Crohn's disease, or a healthy co-twin of an affected twin (not recorded which).

V and J are TRBV7-2 and TRBJ2-1; no DNA is available, so the TRBD1 call from TCRdb remains unchecked. Looked up from germline, CDR1 is SGHTA and CDR2 is FQGNSA. This CDR3 has 15 amino acids. The CDR3 is CASSSRDRYYNEQFF.

This chain connects TRBV2 to TRBJ2-1; TCRdb's assignment of TRBD2 cannot be checked, as there is no DNA. The CDR3 is 14 amino acids. The germline V gene has CDR1 SNHLY and CDR2 FYNNEI. This CDR3 reads CACLAGGPVNEQFF.

The V call is TRBV20-1, the J call TRBJ2-1; the TCRdb call, TRBD2, lacks DNA for checking. The CDR3 is made up of 14 amino acids. Germline-derived CDR1 and CDR2 are DFQATT and SNEGSKA (reference sequence). CDR3 loop: CSAPEGSSYNEQFF.

The chain recombines TRBV5-4 with TRBJ2-1; TCRdb's D gene call, TRBD2, goes unchecked for lack of DNA. This CDR3 comprises 16 residues. Germline V gene data show CDR1 as SGHNT and CDR2 as YYREEE (reference sequence). Here the CDR3 reads CASSLLDSGQANEQFF. The full variable domain, completed using reference TRBV5-4 and TRBJ2-1, is ETGVTQSPTHLIKTRGQQVTLRCSSQSGHNTVSWYQQALGQGPQFIFQYYREEENGRGNFPPRFSGLQFPNYSSELNVNALELDDSALYLCASSLLDSGQANEQFFGPGTRLTVL.

V is TRBV11-2 and J is TRBJ2-5; TCRdb proposes TRBD2, but this gene call is untestable without DNA. The CDR3 length is 15 residues. Germline V CDR1 and CDR2: SGHAT, FQNNGV. CDR3 sequence reads: CASSRESGRRETQYF.